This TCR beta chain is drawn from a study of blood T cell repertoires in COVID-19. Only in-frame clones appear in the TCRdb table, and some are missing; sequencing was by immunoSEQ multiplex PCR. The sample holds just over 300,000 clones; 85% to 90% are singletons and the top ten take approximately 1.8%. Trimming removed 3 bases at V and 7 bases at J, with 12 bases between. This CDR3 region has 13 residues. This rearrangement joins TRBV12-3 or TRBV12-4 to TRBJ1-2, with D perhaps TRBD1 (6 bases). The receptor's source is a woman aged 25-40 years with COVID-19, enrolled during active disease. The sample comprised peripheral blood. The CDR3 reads CASSFGGARGYTF. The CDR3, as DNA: TGTGCCAGCAGTTTCGGGGGGGCTCGTGGCTACACCTTC.